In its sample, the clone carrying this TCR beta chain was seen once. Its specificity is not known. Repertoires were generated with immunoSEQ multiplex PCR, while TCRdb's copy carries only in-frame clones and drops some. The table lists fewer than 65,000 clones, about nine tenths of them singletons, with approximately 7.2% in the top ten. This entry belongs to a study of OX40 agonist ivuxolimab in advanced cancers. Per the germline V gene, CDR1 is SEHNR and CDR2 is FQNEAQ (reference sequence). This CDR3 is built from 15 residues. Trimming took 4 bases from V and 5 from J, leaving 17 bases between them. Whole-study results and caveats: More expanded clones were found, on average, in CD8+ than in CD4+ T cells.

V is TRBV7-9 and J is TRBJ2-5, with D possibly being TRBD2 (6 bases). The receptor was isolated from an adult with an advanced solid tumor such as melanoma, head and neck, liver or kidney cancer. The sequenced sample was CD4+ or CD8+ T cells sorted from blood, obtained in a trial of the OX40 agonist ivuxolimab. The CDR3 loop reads CASSSGLLDGETQYF. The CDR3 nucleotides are TGTGCCAGCAGCTCGGGACTGTTGGATGGCGAGACCCAGTACTTC.